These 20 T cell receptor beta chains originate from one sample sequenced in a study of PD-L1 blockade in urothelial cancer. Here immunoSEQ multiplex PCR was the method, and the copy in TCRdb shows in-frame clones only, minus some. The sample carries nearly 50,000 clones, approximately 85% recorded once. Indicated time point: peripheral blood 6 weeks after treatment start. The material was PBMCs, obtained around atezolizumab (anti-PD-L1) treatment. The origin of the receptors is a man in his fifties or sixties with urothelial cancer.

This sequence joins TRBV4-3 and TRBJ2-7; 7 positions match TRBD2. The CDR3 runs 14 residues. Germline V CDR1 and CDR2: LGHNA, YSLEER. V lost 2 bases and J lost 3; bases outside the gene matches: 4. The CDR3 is CASSQRLADYEQYF. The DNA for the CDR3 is TGCGCCAGCAGCCAAAGGCTAGCGGACTACGAGCAGTACTTC.

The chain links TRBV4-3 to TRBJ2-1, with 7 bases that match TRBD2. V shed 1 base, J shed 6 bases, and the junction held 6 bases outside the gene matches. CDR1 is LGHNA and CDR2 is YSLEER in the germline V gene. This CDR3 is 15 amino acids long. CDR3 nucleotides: TGCGCCAGCAGCCAAGGACTAGCTACATTCAATGAGCAGTTCTTC. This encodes CASSQGLATFNEQFF.

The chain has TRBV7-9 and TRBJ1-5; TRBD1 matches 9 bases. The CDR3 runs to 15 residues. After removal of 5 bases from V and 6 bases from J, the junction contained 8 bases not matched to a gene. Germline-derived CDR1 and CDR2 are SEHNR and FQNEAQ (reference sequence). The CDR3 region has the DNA TGTGCCAGCAGCCCCGGGACAGGGTATGTTCAGCCCCAGCATTTT. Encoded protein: CASSPGTGYVQPQHF. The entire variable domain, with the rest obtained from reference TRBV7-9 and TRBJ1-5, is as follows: DTGVSQNPRHKITKRGQNVTFRCDPISEHNRLYWYRQTLGQGPEFLTYFQNEAQLEKSRLLSDRFSAERPKGSFSTLEIQRTEQGDSAMYLCASSPGTGYVQPQHFGDGTRLSIL.

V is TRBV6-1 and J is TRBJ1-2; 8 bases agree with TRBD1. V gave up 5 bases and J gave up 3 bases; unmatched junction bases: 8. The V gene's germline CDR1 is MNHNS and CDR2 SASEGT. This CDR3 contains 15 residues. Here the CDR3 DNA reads TGTGCCAGCAGTCCGCAGGGGGCGGTACACTATGGCTACACCTTC. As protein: CASSPQGAVHYGYTF.

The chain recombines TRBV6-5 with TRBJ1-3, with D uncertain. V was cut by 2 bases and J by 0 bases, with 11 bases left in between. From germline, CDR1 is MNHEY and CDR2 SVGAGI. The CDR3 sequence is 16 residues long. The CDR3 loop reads CASSYQTPSSGNTIYF. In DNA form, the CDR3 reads TGTGCCAGCAGTTACCAGACTCCGAGCTCTGGAAACACCATATATTTT.

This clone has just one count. The CDR3 sequence is CASGRGNEQFF. The CDR3 region has the DNA TGCGCCAGCGGCAGGGGGAACGAGCAGTTCTTC. The chain has TRBV5-1 and TRBJ2-1; TRBD1 matches 7 bases. V gave up 7 bases and J gave up 10 bases; unmatched junction bases: 5. Germline lookup yields CDR1 SGHRS and CDR2 YFSETQ. This CDR3 spans 11 amino acids.

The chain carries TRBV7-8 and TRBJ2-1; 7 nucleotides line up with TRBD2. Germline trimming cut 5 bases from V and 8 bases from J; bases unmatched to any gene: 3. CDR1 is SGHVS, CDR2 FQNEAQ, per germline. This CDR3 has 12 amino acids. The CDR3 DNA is TGTGCCAGCAGCGGGAGGGCCTATGAGCAGTTCTTC. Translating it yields CASSGRAYEQFF.

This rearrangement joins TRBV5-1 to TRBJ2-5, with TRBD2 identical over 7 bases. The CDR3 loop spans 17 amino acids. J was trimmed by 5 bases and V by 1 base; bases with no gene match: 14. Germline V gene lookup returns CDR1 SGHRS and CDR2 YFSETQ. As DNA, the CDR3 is TGCGCCAGCAGCTTGTTGGCTAGCGGTTCAAAAGGGGAGACCCAGTACTTC. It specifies CASSLLASGSKGETQYF.

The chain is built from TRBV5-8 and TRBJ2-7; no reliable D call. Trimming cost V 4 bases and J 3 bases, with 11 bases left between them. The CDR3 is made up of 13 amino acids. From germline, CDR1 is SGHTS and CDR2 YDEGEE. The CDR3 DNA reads TGTGCCAGCAGCAATGTTGCCTACTACGAGCAGTACTTC. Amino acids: CASSNVAYYEQYF. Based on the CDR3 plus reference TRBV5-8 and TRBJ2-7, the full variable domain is EAGVTQSPTHLIKTRGQQATLRCSPISGHTSVYWYQQALGLGLQFLLWYDEGEERNRGNFPPRFSGRQFPNYSSELNVNALELEDSALYLCASSNVAYYEQYFGPGTRLTVT.

The CDR3 nucleotides are TGTGCCAGTAGGAGCAGGGGCCAACAAGAGACCCAGTACTTC. Protein: CASRSRGQQETQYF. The genes are TRBV19 and TRBJ2-5; a possible D gene is TRBD1 (6 bases). Trimming cost V 6 bases and J 2 bases, with 13 bases left between them. This CDR3 is 14 amino acids long. Germline loops: CDR1 LNHDA, CDR2 SQIVND (reference sequence).

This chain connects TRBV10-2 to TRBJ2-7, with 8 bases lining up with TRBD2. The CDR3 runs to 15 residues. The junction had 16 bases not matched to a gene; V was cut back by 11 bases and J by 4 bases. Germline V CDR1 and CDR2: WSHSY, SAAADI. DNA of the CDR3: TGCGCCGCCCGGCGGGGAGCGGGAGACGGGTACGAGCAGTACTTC. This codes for CAARRGAGDGYEQYF.

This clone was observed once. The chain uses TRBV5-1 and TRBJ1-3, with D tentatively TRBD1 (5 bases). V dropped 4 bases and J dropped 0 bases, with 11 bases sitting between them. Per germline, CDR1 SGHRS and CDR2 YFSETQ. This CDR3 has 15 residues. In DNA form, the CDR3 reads TGCGCCAGCAGCCCGCGGGGGGACTCTGGAAACACCATATATTTT. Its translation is CASSPRGDSGNTIYF.

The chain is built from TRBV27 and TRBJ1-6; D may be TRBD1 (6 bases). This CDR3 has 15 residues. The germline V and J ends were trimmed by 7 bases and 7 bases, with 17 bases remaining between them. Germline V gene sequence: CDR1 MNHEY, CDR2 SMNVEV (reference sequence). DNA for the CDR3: TGTGCCAGCACCTTAGGGGGGGTCGAGAATTCACCCCTCCACTTT. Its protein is CASTLGGVENSPLHF.

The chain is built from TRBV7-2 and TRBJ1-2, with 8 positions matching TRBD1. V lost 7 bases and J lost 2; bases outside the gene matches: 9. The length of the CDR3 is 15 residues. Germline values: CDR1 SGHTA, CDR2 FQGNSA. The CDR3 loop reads CASTLPWTGNYGYTF. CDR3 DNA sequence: TGTGCCAGCACCCTTCCCTGGACAGGGAACTATGGCTACACCTTC.

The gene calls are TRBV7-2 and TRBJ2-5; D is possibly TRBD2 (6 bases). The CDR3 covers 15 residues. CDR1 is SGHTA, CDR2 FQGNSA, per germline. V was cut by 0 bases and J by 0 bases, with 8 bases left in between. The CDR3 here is CASSLAGGHQETQYF. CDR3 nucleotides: TGTGCCAGCAGCTTAGCGGGGGGACACCAAGAGACCCAGTACTTC.

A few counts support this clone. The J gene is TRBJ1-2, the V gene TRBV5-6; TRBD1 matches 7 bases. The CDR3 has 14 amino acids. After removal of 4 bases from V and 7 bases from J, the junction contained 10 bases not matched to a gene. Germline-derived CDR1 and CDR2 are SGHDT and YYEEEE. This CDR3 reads CASSIWTGRGGYTF. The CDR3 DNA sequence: TGTGCCAGCAGCATATGGACAGGTCGAGGTGGCTACACCTTC.

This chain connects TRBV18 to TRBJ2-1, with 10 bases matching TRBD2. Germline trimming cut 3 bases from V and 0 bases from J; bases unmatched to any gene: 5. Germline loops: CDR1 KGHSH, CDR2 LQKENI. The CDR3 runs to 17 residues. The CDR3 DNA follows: TGTGCCAGCTCACCCTACCGACTAGCGGGCTCCTACAATGAGCAGTTCTTC. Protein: CASSPYRLAGSYNEQFF.

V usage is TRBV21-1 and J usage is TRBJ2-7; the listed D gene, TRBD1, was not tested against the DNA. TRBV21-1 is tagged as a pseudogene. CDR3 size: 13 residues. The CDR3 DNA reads TGTGCCAGCCCGGGACAGTGCCTATTCGAGCAGTACTTC. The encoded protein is CASPGQCLFEQYF.

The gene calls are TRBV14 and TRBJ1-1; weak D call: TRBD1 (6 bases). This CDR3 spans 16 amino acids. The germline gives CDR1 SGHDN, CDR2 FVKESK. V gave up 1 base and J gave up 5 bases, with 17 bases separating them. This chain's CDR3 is CASSQARGQGGTEAFF. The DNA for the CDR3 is TGTGCCAGCAGCCAAGCTAGGGGACAAGGTGGAACTGAAGCTTTCTTT.

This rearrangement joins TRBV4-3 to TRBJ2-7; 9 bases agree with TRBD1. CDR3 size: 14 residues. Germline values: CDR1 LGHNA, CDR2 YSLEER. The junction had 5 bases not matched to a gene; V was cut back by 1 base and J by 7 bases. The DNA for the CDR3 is TGCGCCAGCAGCCAAGCCTCCGGGACAGGGGAGCAGTACTTC. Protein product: CASSQASGTGEQYF.